Shown below are 31 T cell receptor beta chains from a single sample sequenced in a study of cytomegalovirus exposure and HLA in healthy donors. Primers for the PCR totalled 60 Vbeta and 13 Jbeta. Profiling relied on immunoSEQ multiplex PCR, and the TCRdb table lists in-frame clones only, not all of them. The sample contains approximately 120,000 clones, roughly 69% of which appear only once. Sample: PBMCs. These receptors were obtained from a human donor in good health.

This clone has just a few counts. The rearrangement uses TRBV19 and TRBJ1-2; 7 positions agree with TRBD1. This CDR3 contains 13 residues. The junction had 5 bases not matched to a gene; V was cut back by 6 bases and J by 4 bases. Germline CDR1 is LNHDA and CDR2 is SQIVND (reference sequence). This chain's CDR3 is CASSLRGIYGYTF. The CDR3 nucleotides read TGTGCCAGTAGCCTCAGGGGGATCTATGGCTACACCTTC.

The CDR3: CASTPGGSLASGLRNEQFF. In DNA, the CDR3 is TGCGCCAGCACCCCGGGGGGCAGCTTAGCTAGCGGTCTGAGGAATGAGCAGTTCTTC. The V call is TRBV4-1, the J call TRBJ2-1, with D possibly being TRBD2 (7 bases). In germline, CDR1 is MGHRA, CDR2 YSYEKL. V shed 7 bases and J shed 7 bases, with 32 bases lying between them. The CDR3 is 19 amino acids.

This chain joins TRBV19 and TRBJ2-1; the D is unclear. V dropped 3 bases and J dropped 0 bases, with 9 bases sitting between them. The CDR3 length is 15 residues. The germline V gene encodes CDR1 LNHDA and CDR2 SQIVND (reference sequence). CDR3 sequence reads: CASSIDFSSYNEQFF. CDR3 coding DNA: TGTGCCAGTAGTATTGATTTTAGCTCCTACAATGAGCAGTTCTTC.

The chain recombines TRBV7-8 with TRBJ2-3; the match to TRBD2 covers 8 bases. This CDR3 is built from 16 residues. The ends lost 1 base at V and 0 bases at J; junction bases unmatched: 3. CDR1 is SGHVS and CDR2 is FQNEAQ in the germline V gene. CDR3 region: CASSLEASGSTDTQYF. CDR3 bases: TGTGCCAGCAGCTTAGAGGCTAGCGGGAGCACAGATACGCAGTATTTT.

The chain employs TRBV30 and TRBJ1-4, with D perhaps TRBD1 (5 bases). Trimming shortened V by 3 bases and J by 12 bases, and 17 bases separated the two germline ends. The length of the CDR3 is 13 residues. Germline V gene lookup returns CDR1 GTSNPN and CDR2 SVGIG (reference sequence). The CDR3 sequence: CAWSGVAGGELFF. CDR3 nucleotides: TGTGCCTGGAGCGGGGTTGCCGGGGGGGAACTGTTTTTT.

This chain links TRBV25-1 with TRBJ1-4; 9 bases are shared with TRBD1. The CDR3 has 15 residues. Germline trimming cut 3 bases from V and 12 bases from J; bases unmatched to any gene: 11. Germline-derived CDR1 and CDR2 are MGHDK and SYGVNS. This CDR3 reads CASSEPGTGFGELFF. The CDR3 DNA reads as TGTGCCAGCAGTGAGCCCGGGACAGGGTTTGGGGAACTGTTTTTT. Full variable domain (rest looked up from reference TRBV25-1 and TRBJ1-4): EADIYQTPRYLVIGTGKKITLECSQTMGHDKMYWYQQDPGMELHLIHYSYGVNSTEKGDLSSESTVSRIRTEHFPLTLESARPSHTSQYLCASSEPGTGFGELFFGSGTQLSVL.

The rearrangement joins TRBV7-2 to TRBJ1-2; 8 positions match TRBD1. The V gene end was trimmed by 4 bases and the J gene end by 8 bases; junction bases not matched to a gene: 9. This CDR3 contains 14 residues. Looked up from germline, CDR1 is SGHTA and CDR2 is FQGNSA. CDR3 amino acids: CASSSYTGGKGYTF. CDR3 in DNA: TGTGCCAGCAGCTCCTACACAGGGGGGAAGGGCTACACCTTC.

The chain has TRBV5-4 and TRBJ2-1; D uncertain. V lost 2 bases and J 9 bases, leaving 6 bases between the germline ends. CDR1 is SGHNT, CDR2 YYREEE, per germline (reference sequence). The CDR3 is made up of 11 amino acids. CDR3 protein: CASSFLGEQFF. The CDR3 region has the DNA TGTGCCAGCAGCTTCCTCGGTGAGCAGTTCTTC.

This clone was detected a few times. The chain carries TRBV6-1 and TRBJ1-4; the match to TRBD1 covers 9 bases. Germline loops: CDR1 MNHNS, CDR2 SASEGT. V lost 4 bases and J lost 0; bases outside the gene matches: 9. The CDR3 contains 18 residues. The DNA of the CDR3 is TGTGCCAGCAGTGGGACAGGGGCCCCTCTTGCAACTAATGAAAAACTGTTTTTT. Translated, it gives CASSGTGAPLATNEKLFF.

The gene calls are TRBV6-5 and TRBJ2-7; 9 bases match TRBD1. The CDR3 runs 13 residues. Germline CDR1 MNHEY, CDR2 SVGAGI. After removal of 6 bases from V and 7 bases from J, the junction contained 7 bases not matched to a gene. The CDR3 coding sequence is TGTGCCAGCAGCTCCAACAGGGGGCGTGAGCAGTACTTC. Its protein is CASSSNRGREQYF.

The V call is TRBV30, the J call TRBJ1-2; D not resolved. CDR3 length: 13 residues. The germline V gene encodes CDR1 GTSNPN and CDR2 SVGIG (reference sequence). The V and J ends lost 0 bases and 6 bases respectively, with 11 bases between them. The CDR3 region has the DNA TGTGCCTGGAGTGTACTATCTTTGGATGGCTACACCTTC. Translating it yields CAWSVLSLDGYTF.

There are a few counts of this clone. This rearrangement joins TRBV29-1 to TRBJ1-4; D gene ambiguous. This CDR3 spans 15 amino acids. V was shortened by 1 base and J by 2 bases, with 11 bases between the two germline ends. CDR1 and CDR2 (germline): SQVTM, ANQGSEA. The CDR3 region is CSVEVLGSTNEKLFF. CDR3 DNA sequence: TGCAGCGTTGAAGTACTCGGGAGCACTAATGAAAAACTGTTTTTT.

This chain uses TRBV29-1 with TRBJ1-2; D call uncertain. V lost 0 bases, J lost 6 bases, and 14 bases lay in between. CDR3 size: 14 residues. CDR1 and CDR2 from the germline V gene are SQVTM and ANQGSEA. CDR3 residues: CSVEESERGNGYTF. In DNA, the CDR3 is TGCAGCGTTGAAGAGTCCGAGAGAGGAAATGGCTACACCTTC.

This clone was counted a few times. This chain links TRBV4-3 with TRBJ1-3; D unresolved. Trimming took 3 bases from V and 0 from J, leaving 9 bases between them. This CDR3 has 15 amino acids. Germline V CDR1 and CDR2: LGHNA, YSLEER. The CDR3 protein is CASSHREFSGNTIYF. The CDR3 DNA follows: TGCGCCAGCAGCCATCGGGAGTTCTCTGGAAACACCATATATTTT.

The rearrangement joins TRBV19 to TRBJ1-1, with D perhaps matching TRBD1 (5 bases). The V gene lost 11 bases and the J gene lost 1 base, with 8 bases spanning the gap. The germline gives CDR1 LNHDA, CDR2 SQIVND (reference sequence). There are 11 residues in the CDR3. In nucleotides, the CDR3 is TGTGCCCACGGGGGGAACACTGAAGCTTTCTTT. Its translation is CAHGGNTEAFF.

This clone was found a few times. The chain carries TRBV19 and TRBJ1-2, with TRBD1 matching over 7 bases. The junction had 7 bases not matched to a gene; V was cut back by 5 bases and J by 4 bases. The CDR3 is made up of 14 amino acids. CDR1 and CDR2 from the germline V gene are LNHDA and SQIVND (reference sequence). The CDR3 DNA follows: TGTGCCAGTAGTTTTCCGACAGGGACCTATGGCTACACCTTC. It codes for CASSFPTGTYGYTF.

This clone has more than one count but fewer than ten. The chain recombines TRBV2 with TRBJ1-4, with TRBD1 identical over 7 bases. The CDR3 consists of 13 residues. With V trimmed by 9 bases and J by 4 bases, 5 bases remained unmatched. CDR1 is SNHLY, CDR2 FYNNEI, per germline. Here the CDR3 reads CASHQGVNEKLFF. The CDR3 coding sequence is TGTGCCAGTCATCAGGGGGTTAATGAAAAACTGTTTTTT.

With respect to this clone: Other DNA sequences in this specimen translate into the identical CDR3. This chain uses TRBV28 with TRBJ2-7, with 7 bases aligning to TRBD2. V lost 4 bases to trimming and J lost 3 bases; unmatched junction nucleotides: 6. This CDR3 comprises 14 residues. Germline V gene data show CDR1 as MDHEN and CDR2 as SYDVKM. CDR3 residues: CASSYGGSRYEQYF. The CDR3 DNA reads as TGTGCCAGCAGTTACGGCGGGAGTCGCTACGAGCAGTACTTC.

V and J are TRBV4-3 and TRBJ2-7; D gene ambiguous. The CDR3 consists of 14 residues. Germline assignment: CDR1 LGHNA and CDR2 YSLEER. Trimming removed 2 bases from V and 0 bases from J, with 8 bases in between. CDR3 nucleotides: TGCGCCAGCAGCCAAATTCGAGGCTCCTACGAGCAGTACTTC. Its translation: CASSQIRGSYEQYF.

The chain uses TRBV6-5 and TRBJ2-1; 7 nucleotides agree with TRBD1. The junction had 8 bases not matched to a gene; V was cut back by 6 bases and J by 6 bases. The germline gives CDR1 MNHEY, CDR2 SVGAGI. CDR3 length: 14 residues. CDR3 protein: CASSRQGLGNEQFF. The CDR3 coding sequence is TGTGCCAGCAGCCGACAGGGTCTAGGCAATGAGCAGTTCTTC.

The chain is built from TRBV30 and TRBJ1-4, with a possible D match to TRBD1 (6 bases). V lost 0 bases to trimming and J lost 8 bases, with 19 bases between them. The CDR3 is 16 amino acids. In germline, CDR1 is GTSNPN, CDR2 SVGIG (reference sequence). CDR3 in amino acids: CAWSVRGGGVGEKLFF. Written as DNA, the CDR3 is TGTGCCTGGAGTGTACGGGGAGGGGGAGTGGGGGAAAAACTGTTTTTT. Variable domain in full (rest from reference TRBV30 and TRBJ1-4): SQTIHQWPATLVQPVGSPLSLECTVEGTSNPNLYWYRQAAGRGLQLLFYSVGIGQISSEVPQNLSASRPQDRQFILSSKKLLLSDSGFYLCAWSVRGGGVGEKLFFGSGTQLSVL.

This clone was counted once. V is TRBV30 and J is TRBJ2-5, with D maybe TRBD1 (5 bases). Germline V gene sequence: CDR1 GTSNPN, CDR2 SVGIG (reference sequence). The CDR3 loop spans 14 amino acids. With 0 bases removed from V and 5 bases from J, the gap between germline ends came to 13 bases. As DNA, the CDR3 is TGTGCCTGGAGTGTAAAGGGGATGGGGGAGACCCAGTACTTC. Encoded protein: CAWSVKGMGETQYF. Using reference TRBV30 and TRBJ2-5 for the parts outside the CDR3, the full variable domain is SQTIHQWPATLVQPVGSPLSLECTVEGTSNPNLYWYRQAAGRGLQLLFYSVGIGQISSEVPQNLSASRPQDRQFILSSKKLLLSDSGFYLCAWSVKGMGETQYFGPGTRLLVL.

This clone showed up just once. This chain uses TRBV18 with TRBJ2-2, with D perhaps matching TRBD1 (5 bases). The CDR3 has 15 amino acids. Germline CDR1 and CDR2: KGHSH and LQKENI. V lost 5 bases and J 4 bases, leaving 14 bases between the germline ends. This chain's CDR3 is CASSGASLSTGELFF. The CDR3 DNA sequence: TGTGCCAGCTCAGGGGCCTCCTTAAGCACCGGGGAGCTGTTTTTT. Supplemented by reference TRBV18 and TRBJ2-2, the full variable domain reads NAGVMQNPRHLVRRRGQEARLRCSPMKGHSHVYWYRQLPEEGLKFMVYLQKENIIDESGMPKERFSAEFPKEGPSILRIQQVVRGDSAAYFCASSGASLSTGELFFGEGSRLTVL.

The rearrangement uses TRBV30 and TRBJ1-2; 9 bases agree with TRBD1. Germline V gives CDR1 GTSNPN, CDR2 SVGIG (reference sequence). The CDR3 spans 15 residues. V shed 0 bases and J 7 bases; nucleotides not matched to a gene: 9. Here the CDR3 DNA reads TGTGCCTGGAGTGTAAGGGACAGGGATCTTCGTGGCTACACCTTC. This codes for CAWSVRDRDLRGYTF.

V gene TRBV29-1 combines with J gene TRBJ2-1; tentative D call: TRBD2 (5 bases). The CDR3 spans 14 residues. Looked up from germline, CDR1 is SQVTM and CDR2 is ANQGSEA. Trimming stripped 6 bases from V and 1 base from J, with 13 bases between. In DNA, the CDR3 is TGCAGCGTCACTAGGACCTTTTCCTACAATGAGCAGTTCTTC. This translates into CSVTRTFSYNEQFF.

The chain links TRBV14 to TRBJ2-1; D is undetermined. V lost 4 bases to trimming and J lost 7 bases, with 11 bases between them. The CDR3 consists of 13 residues. CDR1 and CDR2 from the germline V gene are SGHDN and FVKESK. DNA for the CDR3: TGTGCCAGCAGCCGAGGTCCCCAAAATGAGCAGTTCTTC. This codes for CASSRGPQNEQFF.

This clone was picked up one time. CDR3 amino acids: CASSLETGTPYEQYF. The CDR3 DNA reads as TGTGCCAGCAGCTTGGAGACAGGGACCCCCTACGAGCAGTACTTC. The chain recombines TRBV5-6 with TRBJ2-7, with 7 bases fitting TRBD1. This CDR3 is 15 amino acids long. The V gene's germline CDR1 is SGHDT and CDR2 YYEEEE. V was clipped by 0 bases and J by 2 bases; unmatched bases: 5.

V gene TRBV28 combines with J gene TRBJ2-5; 8 nucleotides align to TRBD1. J was trimmed by 7 bases and V by 11 bases; bases with no gene match: 18. The CDR3 runs 15 residues. Looked up from germline, CDR1 is MDHEN and CDR2 is SYDVKM. Here the CDR3 reads CAGSDSGGAFVTQYF. The CDR3 DNA sequence: TGTGCCGGTTCAGATTCAGGGGGCGCTTTTGTGACCCAGTACTTC. Based on the CDR3 plus reference TRBV28 and TRBJ2-5, the full variable domain is DVKVTQSSRYLVKRTGEKVFLECVQDMDHENMFWYRQDPGLGLRLIYFSYDVKMKEKGDIPEGYSVSREKKERFSLILESASTNQTSMYLCAGSDSGGAFVTQYFGPGTRLLVL.

CDR3 sequence (DNA): TGTGCCAGCGGACTAGCGGGAGGGCGGTTGCAGTTCTTC. Its protein is CASGLAGGRLQFF. The genes are TRBV28 and TRBJ2-1, with 15 bases fitting TRBD2. V trimming: 8 bases; J trimming: 12 bases; junction bases outside the gene matches: 5. This CDR3 spans 13 amino acids. Germline V lookup: CDR1 MDHEN, CDR2 SYDVKM.

The chain uses TRBV6-1 and TRBJ2-7; 11 nucleotides align to TRBD1. Germline V lookup: CDR1 MNHNS, CDR2 SASEGT. Trimming at V came to 11 bases and at J to 4 bases, leaving 13 bases not matched to a gene. This CDR3 region has 15 residues. The CDR3 region has the DNA TGTGCCGCCCAACCCCGGGACAGGGGGAGGTACGAGCAGTACTTC. It encodes CAAQPRDRGRYEQYF.

This sequence joins TRBV11-2 and TRBJ2-3, with D perhaps matching TRBD2 (5 bases). Germline V gene data show CDR1 as SGHAT and CDR2 as FQNNGV. The CDR3 spans 15 residues. The V and J ends lost 5 bases and 4 bases respectively, with 16 bases between them. CDR3 sequence reads: CASSSERTPSDTQYF. CDR3 coding DNA: TGTGCCAGCAGCAGCGAACGGACTCCCTCAGATACGCAGTATTTT.